These 5 T cell receptor beta chains originate from one sample sequenced in a study of T cell changes during pregnancy in multiple sclerosis. The method was immunoSEQ multiplex PCR; TCRdb's version includes in-frame clones alone and lacks a portion of them. Counted here are 30,000 to 45,000 clones, roughly 90% occurring once; the ten biggest clones make up about 0.45%. Sequencing used CD4+ T cells from peripheral blood mononuclear cells, obtained in the third trimester of pregnancy. These receptor sequences come from a female donor with multiple sclerosis, enrolled in a pregnancy study.

The rearrangement joins TRBV18 to TRBJ2-7; 7 bases line up with TRBD2. Germline CDR1 KGHSH, CDR2 LQKENI. The CDR3 runs to 16 residues. The junction had 5 bases not matched to a gene; V was cut back by 0 bases and J by 0 bases. The DNA for the CDR3 is TGTGCCAGCTCACCACCGGGGAGGGTCTACTCCTACGAGCAGTACTTC. Translating gives CASSPPGRVYSYEQYF.

V usage is TRBV9 and J usage is TRBJ2-6; maybe TRBD2 (7 bases). This CDR3 region has 21 residues. Germline CDR1 and CDR2: SGDLS and YYNGEE. V was pared by 0 bases and J by 4 bases, with 26 bases between. CDR3 in amino acids: CASSVGLMGGWGARGANVLTF. The DNA for the CDR3 is TGTGCCAGCAGCGTAGGTCTCATGGGGGGGTGGGGGGCGCGCGGGGCCAACGTCCTGACTTTC.

The genes are TRBV18 and TRBJ2-5; a weak D match, TRBD2 (6 bases). The CDR3 runs 14 residues. The germline CDR1 and CDR2 sequences are KGHSH and LQKENI. The V and J ends lost 5 bases and 3 bases respectively, with 13 bases between them. The CDR3 is CASSTGTLKETQYF. In DNA, the CDR3 is TGTGCCAGCTCAACCGGGACTCTGAAAGAGACCCAGTACTTC.

V usage is TRBV19 and J usage is TRBJ2-3, with D tentatively TRBD1 (6 bases). This CDR3 contains 14 residues. The germline CDR1 and CDR2 sequences are LNHDA and SQIVND (reference sequence). Trimming left V 3 bases short and J 0 bases short, with 7 bases between. CDR3 in amino acids: CASSMGASTDTQYF. CDR3 bases: TGTGCCAGTAGTATGGGGGCTAGCACAGATACGCAGTATTTT.

This clone has more than one count but fewer than ten. The CDR3 loop is CASSLSNTGELFF. CDR3 sequence (DNA): TGTGCCAGCAGTCTATCAAACACCGGGGAGCTGTTTTTT. The gene calls are TRBV11-2 and TRBJ2-2; no reliable D call. CDR1 is SGHAT, CDR2 FQNNGV, per germline. The CDR3 extends over 13 amino acids. Trimming took 6 bases from V and 2 from J, leaving 7 bases between them.